This paragraph covers one T cell receptor (beta chain) sequence. These data originate in a study of blood T cells in healthy people across ages. The germline gives CDR1 SGHTA, CDR2 FQGTGA. This CDR3 comprises 14 residues. Trimming cost V 1 base and J 2 bases, with 7 bases left between them. Primers used in a second PCR of roughly 6 to 12 cycles were a sample-barcoded 5' primer and a J-beta primer mix. Each CDR3 protein is one row after TCRdb ran MiXCR on the 5' RACE reads. The sample holds about 1.8 million distinct CDR3 sequences, around 48% seen once. The rearrangement links TRBV7-3 to TRBJ2-3; D unresolved. The sample was blood. The origin of this receptor is a woman in her 40s in good health. CDR3 DNA sequence: TGTGCCAGCAGCTTAAGGGTAAACACAGATACGCAGTATTTT. Translation: CASSLRVNTDTQYF. Looking up the rest from reference TRBV7-3 and TRBJ2-3 gives the full variable domain: GAGVSQTPSNKVTEKGKYVELRCDPISGHTALYWYRQSLGQGPEFLIYFQGTGAADDSGLPNDRFFAVRPEGSVSTLKIQRTERGDSAVYLCASSLRVNTDTQYFGPGTRLTVL.